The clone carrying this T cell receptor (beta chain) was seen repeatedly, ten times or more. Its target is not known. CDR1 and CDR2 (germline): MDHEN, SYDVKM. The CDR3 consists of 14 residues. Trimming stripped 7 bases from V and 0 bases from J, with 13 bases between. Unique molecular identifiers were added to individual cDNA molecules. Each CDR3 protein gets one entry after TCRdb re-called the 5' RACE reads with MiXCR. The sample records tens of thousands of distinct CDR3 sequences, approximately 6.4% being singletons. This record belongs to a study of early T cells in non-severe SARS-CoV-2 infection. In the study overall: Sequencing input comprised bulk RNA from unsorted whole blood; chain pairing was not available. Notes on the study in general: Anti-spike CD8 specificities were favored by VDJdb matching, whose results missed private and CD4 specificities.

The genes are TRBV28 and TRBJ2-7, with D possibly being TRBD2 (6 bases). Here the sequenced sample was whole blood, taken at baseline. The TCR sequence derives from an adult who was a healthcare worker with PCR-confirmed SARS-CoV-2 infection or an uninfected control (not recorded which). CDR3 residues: CASNRPGVSYEQYF. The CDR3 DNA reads TGTGCCAGCAACCGGCCGGGGGTCTCCTACGAGCAGTACTTC.